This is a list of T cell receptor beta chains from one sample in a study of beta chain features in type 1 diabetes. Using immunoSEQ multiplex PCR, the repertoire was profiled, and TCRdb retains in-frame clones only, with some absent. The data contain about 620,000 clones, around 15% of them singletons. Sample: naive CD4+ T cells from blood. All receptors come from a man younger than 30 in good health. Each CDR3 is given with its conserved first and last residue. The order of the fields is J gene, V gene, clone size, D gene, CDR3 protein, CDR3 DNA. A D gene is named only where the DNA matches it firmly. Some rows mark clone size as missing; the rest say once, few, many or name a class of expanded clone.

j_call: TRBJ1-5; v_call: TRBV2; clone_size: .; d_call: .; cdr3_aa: CASSEQVGNQPQHF; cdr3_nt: TGTGCCAGCAGTGAACAGGTGGGCAATCAGCCCCAGCATTTT
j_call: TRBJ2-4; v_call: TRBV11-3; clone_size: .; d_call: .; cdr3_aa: CASSFAGRGDIQYF; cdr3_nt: TGTGCCAGCAGCTTCGCGGGAAGAGGGGACATTCAGTACTTC
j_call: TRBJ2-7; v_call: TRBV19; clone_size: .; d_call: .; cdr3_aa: CASSRTAAYEQYF; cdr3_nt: TGTGCCAGTAGTCGGACGGCAGCCTACGAGCAGTACTTC
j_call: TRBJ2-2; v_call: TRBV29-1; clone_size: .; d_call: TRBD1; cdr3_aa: CSVGQGYNTGELFF; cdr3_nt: TGCAGCGTGGGACAGGGGTACAACACCGGGGAGCTGTTTTTT
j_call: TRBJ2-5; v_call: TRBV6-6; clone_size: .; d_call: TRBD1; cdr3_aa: CASKQGAGETQYF; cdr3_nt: TGTGCCAGCAAACAGGGGGCGGGTGAGACCCAGTACTTC
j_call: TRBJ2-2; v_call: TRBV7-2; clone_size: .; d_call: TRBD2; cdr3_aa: CASPLQRGTAGELFF; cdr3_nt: TGTGCCAGCCCCTTACAGCGGGGGACCGCCGGGGAGCTGTTTTTT
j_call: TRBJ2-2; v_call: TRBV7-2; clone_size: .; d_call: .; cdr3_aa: CASQGANTGELFF; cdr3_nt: TGTGCCAGTCAAGGGGCGAACACCGGGGAGCTGTTTTTT
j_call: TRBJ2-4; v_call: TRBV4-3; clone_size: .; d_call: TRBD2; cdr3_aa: CASSQDGRVAAKNIQYF; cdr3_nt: TGCGCCAGCAGCCAAGATGGGAGGGTCGCAGCCAAAAACATTCAGTACTTC
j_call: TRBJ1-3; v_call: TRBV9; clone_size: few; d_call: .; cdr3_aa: CASSVRGDPSGNTIYF; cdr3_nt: TGTGCCAGCAGCGTTCGCGGGGACCCCTCTGGAAACACCATATATTTT
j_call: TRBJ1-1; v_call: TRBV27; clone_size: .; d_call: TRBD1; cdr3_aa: CASSSGQILNTEAFF; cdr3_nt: TGTGCCAGCAGTTCGGGACAGATATTGAACACTGAAGCTTTCTTT
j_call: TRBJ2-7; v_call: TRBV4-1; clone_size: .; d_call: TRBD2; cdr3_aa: CASSPSSGASSYEQYF; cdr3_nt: TGCGCCAGCAGCCCCTCTAGCGGAGCAAGCTCCTACGAGCAGTACTTC
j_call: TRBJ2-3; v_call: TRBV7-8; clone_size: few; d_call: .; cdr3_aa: CASSLGRDTQYF; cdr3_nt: TGTGCCAGCAGCTTAGGTAGAGATACGCAGTATTTT
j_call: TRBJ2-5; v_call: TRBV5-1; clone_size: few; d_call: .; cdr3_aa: CASKLGGETQYF; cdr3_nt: TGCGCCAGCAAATTGGGAGGAGAGACCCAGTACTTC
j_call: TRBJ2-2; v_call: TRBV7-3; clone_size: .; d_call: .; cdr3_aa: CASSLTSTGELFF; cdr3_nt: TGTGCCAGCAGCTTAACTAGCACCGGGGAGCTGTTTTTT
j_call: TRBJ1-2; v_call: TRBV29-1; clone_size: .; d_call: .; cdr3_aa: CSVGPQEYGYTF; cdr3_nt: TGCAGCGTGGGACCACAGGAGTATGGCTACACCTTC
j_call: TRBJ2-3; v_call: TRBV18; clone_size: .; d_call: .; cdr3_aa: CASSPRALRGGTDTQYF; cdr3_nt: TGTGCCAGCTCACCCAGGGCCCTCAGAGGGGGCACAGATACGCAGTATTTT
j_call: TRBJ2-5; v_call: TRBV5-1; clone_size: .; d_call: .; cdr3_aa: CASSLKAVKETQYF; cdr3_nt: TGCGCCAGCAGCTTGAAGGCGGTGAAAGAGACCCAGTACTTC
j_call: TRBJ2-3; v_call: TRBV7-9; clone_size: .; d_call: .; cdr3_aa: CASTFLITGRPTDTQYF; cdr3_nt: TGTGCCAGCACATTCCTCATAACAGGGCGTCCCACAGATACGCAGTATTTT
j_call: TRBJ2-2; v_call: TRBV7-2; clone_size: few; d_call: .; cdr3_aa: CASSSQGPTNTGELFF; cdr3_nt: TGTGCCAGCAGCTCACAGGGTCCCACGAACACCGGGGAGCTGTTTTTT
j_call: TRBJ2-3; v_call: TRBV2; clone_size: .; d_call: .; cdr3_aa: CASGAAGQARGGSQYF; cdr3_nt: TGTGCCAGCGGGGCCGCGGGGCAGGCCCGGGGCGGGTCGCAGTATTTT
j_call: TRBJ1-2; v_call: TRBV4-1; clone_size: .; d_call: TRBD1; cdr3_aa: CASSPREGAIYGYTF; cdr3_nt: TGCGCCAGCAGCCCTCGGGAGGGGGCGATCTATGGCTACACCTTC
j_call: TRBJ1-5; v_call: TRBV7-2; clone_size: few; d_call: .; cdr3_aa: CASSFGPVNQPQHF; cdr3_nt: TGTGCCAGCAGCTTTGGGCCAGTTAATCAGCCCCAGCATTTT
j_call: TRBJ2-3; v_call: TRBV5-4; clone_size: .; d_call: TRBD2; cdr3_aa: CASSFGTGGSHTDTQYF; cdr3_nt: TGTGCCAGCAGCTTTGGTACGGGGGGATCCCACACAGATACGCAGTATTTT
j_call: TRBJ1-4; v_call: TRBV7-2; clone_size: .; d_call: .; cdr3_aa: CASSPPGTWGEKLFF; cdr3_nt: TGTGCCAGCAGCCCCCCCGGGACTTGGGGTGAAAAACTGTTTTTT
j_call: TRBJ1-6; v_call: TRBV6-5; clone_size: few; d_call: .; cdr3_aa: CASSYGAGGSPLHF; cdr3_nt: TGTGCCAGCAGTTACGGGGCAGGAGGTTCACCCCTCCACTTT
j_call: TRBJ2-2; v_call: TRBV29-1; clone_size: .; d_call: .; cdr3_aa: CSVGPQSTGELFF; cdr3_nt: TGCAGCGTTGGGCCGCAGAGCACCGGGGAGCTGTTTTTT
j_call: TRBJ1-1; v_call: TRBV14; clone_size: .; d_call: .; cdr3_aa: CASSQVGGGVTEAFF; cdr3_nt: TGTGCCAGCAGCCAAGTCGGGGGAGGGGTCACTGAAGCTTTCTTT
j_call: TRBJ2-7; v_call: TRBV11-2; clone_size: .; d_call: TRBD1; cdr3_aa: CASSLVRFAQGAGYEQYF; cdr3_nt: TGTGCCAGCAGCTTAGTTCGCTTCGCACAGGGGGCCGGCTACGAGCAGTACTTC
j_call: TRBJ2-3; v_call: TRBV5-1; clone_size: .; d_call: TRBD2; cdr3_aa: CASSLGLALTSTDTQYF; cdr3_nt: TGCGCCAGCAGCTTGGGACTAGCGCTCACTAGCACAGATACGCAGTATTTT
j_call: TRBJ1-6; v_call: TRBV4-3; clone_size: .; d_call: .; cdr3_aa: CASSQDLGSSYNSPLHF; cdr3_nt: TGCGCCAGCAGCCAAGATCTCGGGAGCTCCTATAATTCACCCCTCCACTTT
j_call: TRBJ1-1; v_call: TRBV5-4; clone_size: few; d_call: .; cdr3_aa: CASSPGGDRGTEAFF; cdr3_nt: TGTGCCAGCAGCCCGGGGGGGGATCGAGGCACTGAAGCTTTCTTT
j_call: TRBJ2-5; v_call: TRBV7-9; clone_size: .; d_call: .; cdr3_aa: CASRLRAQETQYF; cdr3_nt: TGTGCCAGCAGACTTAGGGCCCAAGAGACCCAGTACTTC
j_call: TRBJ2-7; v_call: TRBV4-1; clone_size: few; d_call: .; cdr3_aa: CASSQDNTATPYEQYF; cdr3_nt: TGCGCCAGCAGCCAAGATAATACAGCGACTCCCTACGAGCAGTACTTC
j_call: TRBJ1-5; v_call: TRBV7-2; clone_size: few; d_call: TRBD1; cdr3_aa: CASSVQGNQPQHF; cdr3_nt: TGTGCCAGCAGCGTACAGGGGAATCAGCCCCAGCATTTT
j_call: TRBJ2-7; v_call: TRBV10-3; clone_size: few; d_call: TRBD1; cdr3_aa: CAIRDRGQESDEQYF; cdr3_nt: TGTGCCATCAGGGACAGGGGGCAGGAATCTGACGAGCAGTACTTC
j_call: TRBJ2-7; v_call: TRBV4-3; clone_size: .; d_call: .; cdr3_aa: CASSQDSLSEQYF; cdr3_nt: TGCGCCAGCAGCCAAGATTCGCTTAGCGAGCAGTACTTC
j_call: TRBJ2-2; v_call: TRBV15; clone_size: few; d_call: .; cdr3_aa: CATSRGTTTGELFF; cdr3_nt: TGTGCCACCAGCAGAGGGACAACCACCGGGGAGCTGTTTTTT
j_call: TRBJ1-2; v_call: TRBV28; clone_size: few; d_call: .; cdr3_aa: CASSNRNYGYTF; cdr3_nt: TGTGCCAGCAGTAACCGGAACTATGGCTACACCTTC
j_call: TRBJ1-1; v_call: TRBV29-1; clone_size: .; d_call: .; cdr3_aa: CSVATVNTEAFF; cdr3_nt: TGCAGCGTCGCGACAGTGAACACTGAAGCTTTCTTT
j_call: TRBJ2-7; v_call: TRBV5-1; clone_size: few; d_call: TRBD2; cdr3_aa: CASSRGLAGVSYEQYF; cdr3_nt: TGCGCCAGCAGCCGCGGACTAGCGGGGGTTTCCTACGAGCAGTACTTC
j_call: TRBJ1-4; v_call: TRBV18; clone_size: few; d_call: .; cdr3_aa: CASSPDRRNEKLFF; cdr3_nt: TGTGCCAGCTCACCAGACCGGCGGAATGAAAAACTGTTTTTT
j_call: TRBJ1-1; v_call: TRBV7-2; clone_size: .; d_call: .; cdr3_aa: CASSLLRSEAFF; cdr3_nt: TGTGCCAGCAGCTTATTGCGCTCTGAAGCTTTCTTT
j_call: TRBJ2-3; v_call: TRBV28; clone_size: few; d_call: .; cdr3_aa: CASRGAGHTDTQYF; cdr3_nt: TGTGCCAGCAGAGGAGCGGGACACACAGATACGCAGTATTTT
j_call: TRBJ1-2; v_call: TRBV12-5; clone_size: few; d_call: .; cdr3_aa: CASGSGRDYGYTF; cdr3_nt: TGTGCTAGTGGTTCGGGCCGGGACTATGGCTACACCTTC
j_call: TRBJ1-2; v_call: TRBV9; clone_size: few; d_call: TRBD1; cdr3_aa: CASSMGQGGFGYTF; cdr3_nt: TGTGCCAGCAGCATGGGACAGGGGGGCTTTGGCTACACCTTC
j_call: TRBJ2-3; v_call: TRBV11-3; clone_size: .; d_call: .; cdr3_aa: CASSSGRFFGTDTQYF; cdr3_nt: TGTGCCAGCAGTTCCGGCCGTTTTTTTGGCACAGATACGCAGTATTTT
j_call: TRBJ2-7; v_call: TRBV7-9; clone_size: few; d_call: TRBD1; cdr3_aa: CASSFGQGAYYEQYF; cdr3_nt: TGTGCCAGCAGCTTTGGACAGGGGGCTTACTACGAGCAGTACTTC